This T cell receptor (beta chain) was documented in a study of T cell changes during pregnancy in multiple sclerosis. Clones were read by immunoSEQ multiplex PCR, and TCRdb kept only the in-frame ones, dropping some. The table lists over 65,000 clones, approximately 94% of them singletons. Sequenced material: peripheral blood, taken in the third trimester of pregnancy. This TCR derives from a female donor with multiple sclerosis, enrolled in a pregnancy study.

DNA of the CDR3: TGTGCTAGTGGTCCTGGCGGCCAGCCCCAGCATTTT. Translation: CASGPGGQPQHF. This chain uses TRBV12-5 with TRBJ1-5; D gene ambiguous. Germline CDR1 reads LGHNT; CDR2 reads FRNRAP. The length of the CDR3 is 12 residues. Trimming pared 5 bases from V and 7 bases from J, leaving 9 bases between.